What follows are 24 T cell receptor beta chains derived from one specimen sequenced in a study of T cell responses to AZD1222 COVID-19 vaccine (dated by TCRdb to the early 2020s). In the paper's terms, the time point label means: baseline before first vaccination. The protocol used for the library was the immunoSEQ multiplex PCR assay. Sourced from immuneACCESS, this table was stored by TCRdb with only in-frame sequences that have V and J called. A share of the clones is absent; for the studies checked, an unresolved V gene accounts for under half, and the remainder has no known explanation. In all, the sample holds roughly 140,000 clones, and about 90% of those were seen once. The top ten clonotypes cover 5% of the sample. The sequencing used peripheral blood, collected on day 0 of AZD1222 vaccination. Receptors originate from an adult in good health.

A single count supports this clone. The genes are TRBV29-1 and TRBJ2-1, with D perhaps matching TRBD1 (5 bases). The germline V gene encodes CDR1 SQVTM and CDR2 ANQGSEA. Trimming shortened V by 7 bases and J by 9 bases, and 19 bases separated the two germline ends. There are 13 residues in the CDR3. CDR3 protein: CSASKPGSGEQFF. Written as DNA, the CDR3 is TGCAGCGCTTCAAAGCCAGGGTCGGGTGAGCAGTTCTTC.

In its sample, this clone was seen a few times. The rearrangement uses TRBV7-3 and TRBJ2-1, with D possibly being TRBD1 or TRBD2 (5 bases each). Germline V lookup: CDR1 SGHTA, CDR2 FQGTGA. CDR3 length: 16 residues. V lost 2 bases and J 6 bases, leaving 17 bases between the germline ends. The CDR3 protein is CASSLLGAAVGNEQFF. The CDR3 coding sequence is TGTGCCAGCAGCTTACTCGGGGCCGCAGTCGGCAATGAGCAGTTCTTC.

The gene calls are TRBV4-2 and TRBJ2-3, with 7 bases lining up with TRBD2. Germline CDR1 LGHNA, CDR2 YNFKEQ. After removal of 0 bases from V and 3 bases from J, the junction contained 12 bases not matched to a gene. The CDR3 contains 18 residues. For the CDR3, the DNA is TGTGCCAGCAGCCAAGATCCCGGGACTAATCTATGGACAGATACGCAGTATTTT. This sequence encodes CASSQDPGTNLWTDTQYF.

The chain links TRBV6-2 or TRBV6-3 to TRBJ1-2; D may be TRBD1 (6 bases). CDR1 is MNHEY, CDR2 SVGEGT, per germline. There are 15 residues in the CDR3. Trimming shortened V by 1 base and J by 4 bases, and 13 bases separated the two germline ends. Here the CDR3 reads CASSYYGQPIYGYTF. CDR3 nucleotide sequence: TGTGCCAGCAGTTACTACGGACAGCCTATCTATGGCTACACCTTC.

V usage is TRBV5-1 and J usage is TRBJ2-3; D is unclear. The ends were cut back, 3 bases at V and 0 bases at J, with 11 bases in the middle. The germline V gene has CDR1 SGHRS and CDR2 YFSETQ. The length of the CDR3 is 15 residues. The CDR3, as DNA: TGCGCCAGCAGCTCGAACCTTGCTAGCACAGATACGCAGTATTTT. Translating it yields CASSSNLASTDTQYF.

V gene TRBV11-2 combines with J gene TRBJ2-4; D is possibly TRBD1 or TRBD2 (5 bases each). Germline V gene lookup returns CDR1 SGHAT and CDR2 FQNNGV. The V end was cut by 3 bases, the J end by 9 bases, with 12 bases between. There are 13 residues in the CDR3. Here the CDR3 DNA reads TGTGCCAGCAGCTTCCACGGTGGGGGCATTCAGTACTTC. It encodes CASSFHGGGIQYF.

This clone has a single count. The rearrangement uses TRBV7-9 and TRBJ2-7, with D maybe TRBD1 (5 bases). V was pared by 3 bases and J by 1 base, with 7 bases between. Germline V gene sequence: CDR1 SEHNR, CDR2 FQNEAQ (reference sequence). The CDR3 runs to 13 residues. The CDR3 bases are TGTGCCAGCAGCTTTCAGGGTTCCTACGAGCAGTACTTC. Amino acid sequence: CASSFQGSYEQYF. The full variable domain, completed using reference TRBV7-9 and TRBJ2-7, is DTGVSQNPRHKITKRGQNVTFRCDPISEHNRLYWYRQTLGQGPEFLTYFQNEAQLEKSRLLSDRFSAERPKGSFSTLEIQRTEQGDSAMYLCASSFQGSYEQYFGPGTRLTVT.

The CDR3 DNA is TGTGCCAGCATGGAGGGGGACCCCAGCTCCTACGAGCAGTACTTC. Translating gives CASMEGDPSSYEQYF. The chain employs TRBV6-5 and TRBJ2-7, with D perhaps given as TRBD1 or TRBD2 (6 bases each). The ends were cut back, 7 bases at V and 0 bases at J, with 16 bases in the middle. Per the germline V gene, CDR1 is MNHEY and CDR2 is SVGAGI. The CDR3 has 15 residues.

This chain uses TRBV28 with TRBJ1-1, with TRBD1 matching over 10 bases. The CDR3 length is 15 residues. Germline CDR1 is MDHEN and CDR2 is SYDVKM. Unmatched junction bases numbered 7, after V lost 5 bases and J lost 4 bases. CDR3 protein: CASSPWRDRGTEAFF. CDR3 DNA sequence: TGTGCCAGCAGTCCGTGGCGGGACAGGGGCACTGAAGCTTTCTTT.

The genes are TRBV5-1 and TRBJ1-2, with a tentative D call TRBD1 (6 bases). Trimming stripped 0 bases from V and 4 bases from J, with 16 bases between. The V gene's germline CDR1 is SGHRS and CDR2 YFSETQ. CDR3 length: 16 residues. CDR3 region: CASSLDWGQDGYGYTF. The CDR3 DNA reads TGCGCCAGCAGCTTGGATTGGGGGCAAGATGGCTATGGCTACACCTTC.

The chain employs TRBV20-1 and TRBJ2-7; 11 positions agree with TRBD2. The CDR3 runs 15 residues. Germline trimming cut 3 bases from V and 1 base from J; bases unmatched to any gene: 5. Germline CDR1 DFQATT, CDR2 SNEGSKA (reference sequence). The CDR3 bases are TGCAGTGCTAGTCCCGGGACTAGCGGATCCTACGAGCAGTACTTC. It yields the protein CSASPGTSGSYEQYF.

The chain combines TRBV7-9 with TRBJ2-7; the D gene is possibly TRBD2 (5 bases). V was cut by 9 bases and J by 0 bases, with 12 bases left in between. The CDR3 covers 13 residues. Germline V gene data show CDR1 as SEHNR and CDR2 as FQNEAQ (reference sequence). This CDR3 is CASSDFSSYEQYF. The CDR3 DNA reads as TGTGCCAGTTCGGACTTTAGCTCCTACGAGCAGTACTTC.

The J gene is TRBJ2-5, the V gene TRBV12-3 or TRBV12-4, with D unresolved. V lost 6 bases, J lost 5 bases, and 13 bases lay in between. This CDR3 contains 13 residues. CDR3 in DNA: TGTGCCAGCAGCCCACGTCATAGGGAGACCCAGTACTTC. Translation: CASSPRHRETQYF.

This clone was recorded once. The CDR3 DNA reads as TGTGCCAGCAGCTTAACGGGGGGGAGGCTCGTTTACGAGCAGTACTTC. Amino acids: CASSLTGGRLVYEQYF. This chain uses TRBV7-3 with TRBJ2-7; 7 bases fit TRBD2. Germline V gene lookup returns CDR1 SGHTA and CDR2 FQGTGA. Trimming at V came to 0 bases and at J to 4 bases, leaving 9 bases not matched to a gene. The CDR3 loop spans 16 amino acids.

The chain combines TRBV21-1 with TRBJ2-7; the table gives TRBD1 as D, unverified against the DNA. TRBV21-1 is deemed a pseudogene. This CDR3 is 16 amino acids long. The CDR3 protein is CASSKGGSGAAHEQYF. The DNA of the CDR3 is TGTGCCAGCAGCAAAGGAGGCAGTGGGGCCGCCCACGAGCAGTACTTC.

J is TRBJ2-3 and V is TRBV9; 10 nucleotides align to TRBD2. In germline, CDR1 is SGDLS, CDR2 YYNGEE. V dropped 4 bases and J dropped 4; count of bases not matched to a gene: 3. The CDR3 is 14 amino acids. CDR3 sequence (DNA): TGTGCCAGCAGCCTAGCGGGAGCATCAGATACGCAGTATTTT. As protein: CASSLAGASDTQYF.

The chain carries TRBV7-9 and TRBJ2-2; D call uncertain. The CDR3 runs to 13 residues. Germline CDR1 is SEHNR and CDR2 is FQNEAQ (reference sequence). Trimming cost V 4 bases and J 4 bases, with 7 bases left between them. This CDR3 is CASSSDFTGELFF. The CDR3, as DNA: TGTGCCAGCAGCTCCGACTTCACCGGGGAGCTGTTTTTT.

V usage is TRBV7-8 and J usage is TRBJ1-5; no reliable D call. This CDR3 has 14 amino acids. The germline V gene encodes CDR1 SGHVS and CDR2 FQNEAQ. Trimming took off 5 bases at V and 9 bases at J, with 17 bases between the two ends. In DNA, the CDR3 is TGTGCCAGCAGCCTCCTCGATGGGGTTCGGCCCCAGCATTTT. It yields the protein CASSLLDGVRPQHF.

The DNA of the CDR3 is TGTGCCAGCAGCCAAAGGGAGACCCAGTACTTC. Its translation: CASSQRETQYF. The J gene is TRBJ2-5, the V gene TRBV6-6; D remains ambiguous. The CDR3 has 11 amino acids. Germline V gene sequence: CDR1 MNHNY, CDR2 SVGAGI (reference sequence). V was clipped by 6 bases and J by 5 bases, with 7 bases between them.

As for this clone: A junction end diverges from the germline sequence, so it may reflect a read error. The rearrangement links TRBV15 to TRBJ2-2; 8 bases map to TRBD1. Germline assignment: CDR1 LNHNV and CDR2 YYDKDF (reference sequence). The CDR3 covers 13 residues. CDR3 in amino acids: CATAGGNTRELFF. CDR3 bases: TGTGCCACCGCAGGGGGCAACACCCGGGAGCTGTTTTTT.

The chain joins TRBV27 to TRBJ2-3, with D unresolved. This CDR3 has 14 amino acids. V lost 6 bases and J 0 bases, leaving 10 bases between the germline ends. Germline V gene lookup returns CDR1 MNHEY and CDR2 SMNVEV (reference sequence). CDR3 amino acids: CASRTASSTDTQYF. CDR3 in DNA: TGTGCCAGCAGAACAGCCTCTAGCACAGATACGCAGTATTTT.

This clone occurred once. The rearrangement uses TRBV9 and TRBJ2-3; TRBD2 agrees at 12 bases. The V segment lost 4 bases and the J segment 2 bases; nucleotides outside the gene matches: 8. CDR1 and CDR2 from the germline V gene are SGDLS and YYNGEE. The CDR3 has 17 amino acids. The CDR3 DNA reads TGTGCCAGCAGCTCGTCGCTAGCGGGAGGGGTCACAGATACGCAGTATTTT. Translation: CASSSSLAGGVTDTQYF.

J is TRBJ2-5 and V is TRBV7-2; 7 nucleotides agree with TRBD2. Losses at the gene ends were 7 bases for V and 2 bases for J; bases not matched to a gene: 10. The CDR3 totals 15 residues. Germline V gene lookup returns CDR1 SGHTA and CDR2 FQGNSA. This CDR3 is CASTRYLGGQETQYF. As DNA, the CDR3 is TGTGCCAGCACCCGATATCTGGGAGGGCAAGAGACCCAGTACTTC.

CDR3 in amino acids: CASSYSAEDIQYF. The CDR3 DNA reads TGTGCCAGCTCCTACAGCGCAGAGGACATTCAGTACTTC. The V and J genes are TRBV28 and TRBJ2-4; D ambiguous. This CDR3 comprises 13 residues. Germline CDR1 and CDR2: MDHEN and SYDVKM. V was pared by 8 bases and J by 8 bases, with 16 bases between.